This entry concerns a single TCR beta chain. Here immunoSEQ multiplex PCR was the method, and the copy in TCRdb shows in-frame clones only, minus some. The top ten clones hold about 12% of a sample with around 440,000 clones, around 88% of them seen once. This sample is part of a study of blood T cell repertoires in COVID-19. The CDR3 runs 14 residues. The V and J ends lost 3 bases and 4 bases, in that order; junction bases with no gene match: 4. Germline V gives CDR1 MNHEY, CDR2 SMNVEV (reference sequence). V and J are TRBV27 and TRBJ1-2; 8 nucleotides align to TRBD1. The material sequenced was peripheral blood. The sequence was collected from a woman in her forties or fifties with COVID-19, enrolled during active disease. This CDR3 reads CASSLDRAGYGYTF. DNA for the CDR3: TGTGCCAGCAGTTTGGACAGGGCGGGCTATGGCTACACCTTC.